Below, 5 T cell receptor beta chains from the same sample are listed, as sequenced in a study of cytomegalovirus exposure and HLA in healthy donors. The assay was immunoSEQ multiplex PCR, and TCRdb's table has in-frame clones only and misses some. The sample shows some 120,000 clones, roughly 90% of them seen only once. The sequenced sample was PBMCs. The receptor source for this set is a woman younger than 35 in good health and CMV-seronegative.

The chain links TRBV7-8 to TRBJ1-5, with D maybe TRBD1 (5 bases). The CDR3 is 14 residues long. V was clipped by 8 bases and J by 4 bases, with 15 bases between them. Germline V CDR1 and CDR2: SGHVS, FQNEAQ. CDR3 nucleotide sequence: TGTGCCAGCGCCCGGGGACGGGGGAATCAGCCCCAGCATTTT. This encodes CASARGRGNQPQHF.

The V and J genes are TRBV5-1 and TRBJ1-1, with TRBD1 identical over 7 bases. This CDR3 spans 15 amino acids. The V and J ends lost 0 bases and 4 bases, in that order; junction bases with no gene match: 6. The V gene's germline CDR1 is SGHRS and CDR2 YFSETQ. The CDR3 here is CASSLELAGGTEAFF. The CDR3 bases are TGCGCCAGCAGCTTGGAATTAGCAGGGGGCACTGAAGCTTTCTTT.

The genes are TRBV4-3 and TRBJ2-2; TRBD1 might be the D (5 bases). Trimming removed 4 bases at V and 3 bases at J, with 9 bases between. The V gene's germline CDR1 is LGHNA and CDR2 YSLEER. This CDR3 spans 14 amino acids. The CDR3 is CASSRTRDTGELFF. The DNA of the CDR3 is TGCGCCAGCAGCCGGACCAGGGACACCGGGGAGCTGTTTTTT.

As concerns this clone: The same CDR3 is also encoded by other DNA sequences in this sample. V gene TRBV6-5 combines with J gene TRBJ1-1; D may be TRBD1 (5 bases). The germline CDR1 and CDR2 sequences are MNHEY and SVGAGI. This CDR3 is built from 14 residues. The germline V and J ends were trimmed by 0 bases and 1 base, with 6 bases remaining between them. The CDR3 sequence: CASSYSGGNTEAFF. The CDR3 bases are TGTGCCAGCAGTTACTCGGGGGGGAACACTGAAGCTTTCTTT.

In its sample, this clone was seen once. The chain couples TRBV18 to TRBJ2-7, with 11 bases fitting TRBD2. Germline assignment: CDR1 KGHSH and CDR2 LQKENI. CDR3 length equals 14 residues. Trimming cost V 5 bases and J 2 bases; bases outside gene matches: 2. CDR3 in DNA: TGTGCCAGCTCAGGGACTAGCGGTCCCTACGAGCAGTACTTC. It codes for CASSGTSGPYEQYF.